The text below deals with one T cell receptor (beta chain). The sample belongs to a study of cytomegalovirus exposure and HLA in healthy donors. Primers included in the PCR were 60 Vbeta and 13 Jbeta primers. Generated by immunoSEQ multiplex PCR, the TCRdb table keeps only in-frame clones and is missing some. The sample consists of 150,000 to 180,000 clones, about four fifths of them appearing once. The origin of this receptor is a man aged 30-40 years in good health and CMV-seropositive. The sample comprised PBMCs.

The DNA of the CDR3 is TGTGCCTGGAGCCGAGGGTCGGGGTCACTAGTATCGGATACGCAGTATTTT. It yields the protein CAWSRGSGSLVSDTQYF. This chain links TRBV30 with TRBJ2-3; tentative D call: TRBD2 (5 bases). This CDR3 is built from 17 residues. Trimming removed 3 bases at V and 6 bases at J, with 25 bases between. Germline values: CDR1 GTSNPN, CDR2 SVGIG (reference sequence).